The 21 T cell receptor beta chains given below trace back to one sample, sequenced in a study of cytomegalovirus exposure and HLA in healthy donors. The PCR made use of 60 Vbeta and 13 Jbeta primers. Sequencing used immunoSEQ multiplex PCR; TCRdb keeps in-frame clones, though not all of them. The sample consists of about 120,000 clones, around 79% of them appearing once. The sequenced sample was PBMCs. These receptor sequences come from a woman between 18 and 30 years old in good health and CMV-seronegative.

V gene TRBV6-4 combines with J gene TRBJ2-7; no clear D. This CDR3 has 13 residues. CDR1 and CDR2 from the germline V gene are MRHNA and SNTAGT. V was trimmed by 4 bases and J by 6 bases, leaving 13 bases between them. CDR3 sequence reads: CASSAGLQSEQYF. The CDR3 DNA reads TGTGCCAGCAGTGCTGGTTTACAGAGCGAGCAGTACTTC.

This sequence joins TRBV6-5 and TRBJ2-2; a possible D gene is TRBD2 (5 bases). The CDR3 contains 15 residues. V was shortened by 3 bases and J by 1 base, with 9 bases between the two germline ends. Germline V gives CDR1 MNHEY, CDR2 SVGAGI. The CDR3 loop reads CASSYFRGNTGELFF. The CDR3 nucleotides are TGTGCCAGCAGTTATTTTCGGGGGAACACCGGGGAGCTGTTTTTT.

This CDR3 is CASSSLGGKHIYF. CDR3 DNA: TGTGCCAGCAGCTCACTCGGAGGGAAACACATATATTTT. The chain has TRBV6-1 and TRBJ1-3; no clear D gene. Germline-derived CDR1 and CDR2 are MNHNS and SASEGT. Trimming removed 6 bases from V and 12 bases from J, with 18 bases in between. The CDR3 sequence is 13 residues long.

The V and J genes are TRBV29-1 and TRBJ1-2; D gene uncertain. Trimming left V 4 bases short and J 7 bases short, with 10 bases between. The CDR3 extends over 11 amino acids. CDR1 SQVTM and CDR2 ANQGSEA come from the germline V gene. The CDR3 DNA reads TGCAGCGTTGTGTGGGAGAGTGGCTACACCTTC. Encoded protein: CSVVWESGYTF.

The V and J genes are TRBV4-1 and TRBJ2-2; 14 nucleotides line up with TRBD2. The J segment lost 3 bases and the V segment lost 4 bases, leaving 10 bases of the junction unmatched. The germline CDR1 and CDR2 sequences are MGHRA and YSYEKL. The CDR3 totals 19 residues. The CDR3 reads CASSPTKGLAGGYTGELFF. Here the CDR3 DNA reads TGCGCCAGCAGCCCGACTAAAGGACTAGCGGGGGGTTACACCGGGGAGCTGTTTTTT.

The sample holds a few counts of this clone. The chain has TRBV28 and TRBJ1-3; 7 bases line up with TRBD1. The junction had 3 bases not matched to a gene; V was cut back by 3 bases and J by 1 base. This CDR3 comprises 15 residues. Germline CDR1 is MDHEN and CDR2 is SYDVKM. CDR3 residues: CASSFRGPSGNTIYF. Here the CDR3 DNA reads TGTGCCAGCAGTTTTAGGGGGCCATCTGGAAACACCATATATTTT.

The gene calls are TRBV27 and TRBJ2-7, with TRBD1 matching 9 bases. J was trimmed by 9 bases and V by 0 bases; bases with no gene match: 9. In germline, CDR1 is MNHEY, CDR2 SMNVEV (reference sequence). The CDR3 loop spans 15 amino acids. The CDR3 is CASSLSGTGGLGQYF. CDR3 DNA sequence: TGTGCCAGCAGTTTATCGGGCACAGGGGGCCTTGGGCAGTACTTC.

CDR3 region: CAWSVAPGLGPLHF. CDR3 bases: TGTGCCTGGAGTGTAGCGCCGGGGTTAGGGCCCCTCCACTTT. This chain uses TRBV30 with TRBJ1-6; unclear D gene. The CDR3 length is 14 residues. Germline CDR1 reads GTSNPN; CDR2 reads SVGIG (reference sequence). Trimming took 0 bases from V and 13 from J, leaving 16 bases between them.

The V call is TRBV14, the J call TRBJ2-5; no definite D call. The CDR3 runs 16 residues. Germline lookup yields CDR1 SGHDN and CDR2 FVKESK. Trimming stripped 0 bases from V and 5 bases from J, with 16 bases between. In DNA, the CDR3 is TGTGCCAGCAGCCAAGAAAACGGTCTAGTGTATGAGACCCAGTACTTC. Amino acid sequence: CASSQENGLVYETQYF.

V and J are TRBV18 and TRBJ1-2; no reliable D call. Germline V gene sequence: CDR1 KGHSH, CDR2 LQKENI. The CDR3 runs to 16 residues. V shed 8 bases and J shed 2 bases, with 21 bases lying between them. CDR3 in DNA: TGTGCCAGCACTCCCCCGGCCAGGTTAAAAAACTATGGCTACACCTTC. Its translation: CASTPPARLKNYGYTF.

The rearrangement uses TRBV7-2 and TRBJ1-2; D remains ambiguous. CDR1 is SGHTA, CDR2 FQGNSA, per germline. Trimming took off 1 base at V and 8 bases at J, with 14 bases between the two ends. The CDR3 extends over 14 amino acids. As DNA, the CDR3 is TGTGCCAGCAGCTTAGATGGGAGGTTTGTGGGCTACACCTTC. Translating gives CASSLDGRFVGYTF.

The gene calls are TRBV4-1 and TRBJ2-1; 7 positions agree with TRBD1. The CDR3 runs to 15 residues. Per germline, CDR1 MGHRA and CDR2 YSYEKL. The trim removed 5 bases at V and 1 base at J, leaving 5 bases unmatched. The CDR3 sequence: CASSYRQGSYNEQFF. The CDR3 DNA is TGCGCCAGCAGCTATCGACAGGGATCCTACAATGAGCAGTTCTTC.

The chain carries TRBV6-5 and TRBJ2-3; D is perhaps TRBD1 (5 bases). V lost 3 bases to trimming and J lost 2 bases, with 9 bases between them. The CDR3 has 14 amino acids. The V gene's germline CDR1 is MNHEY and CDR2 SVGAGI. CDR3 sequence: CASSYLGATDTQYF. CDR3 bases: TGTGCCAGCAGTTATTTAGGGGCCACAGATACGCAGTATTTT.

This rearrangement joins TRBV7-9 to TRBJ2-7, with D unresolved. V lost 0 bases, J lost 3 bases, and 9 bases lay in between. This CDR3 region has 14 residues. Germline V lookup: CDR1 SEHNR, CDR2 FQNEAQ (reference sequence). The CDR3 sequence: CASSLAPAVYEQYF. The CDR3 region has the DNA TGTGCCAGCAGCTTAGCGCCGGCGGTCTACGAGCAGTACTTC.

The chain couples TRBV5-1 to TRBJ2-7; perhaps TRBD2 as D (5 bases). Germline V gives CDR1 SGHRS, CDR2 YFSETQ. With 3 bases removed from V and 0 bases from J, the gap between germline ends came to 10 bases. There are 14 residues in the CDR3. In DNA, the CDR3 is TGCGCCAGCAGCTACGGACTCCTCTCCTACGAGCAGTACTTC. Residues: CASSYGLLSYEQYF.

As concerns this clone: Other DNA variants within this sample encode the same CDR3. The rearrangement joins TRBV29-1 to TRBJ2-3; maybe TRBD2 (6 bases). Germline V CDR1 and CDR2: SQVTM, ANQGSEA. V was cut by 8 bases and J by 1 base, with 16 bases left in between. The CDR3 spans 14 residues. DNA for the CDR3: TGCAGCCCCCCTATTCAGCGGGGCACAGATACGCAGTATTTT. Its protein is CSPPIQRGTDTQYF.

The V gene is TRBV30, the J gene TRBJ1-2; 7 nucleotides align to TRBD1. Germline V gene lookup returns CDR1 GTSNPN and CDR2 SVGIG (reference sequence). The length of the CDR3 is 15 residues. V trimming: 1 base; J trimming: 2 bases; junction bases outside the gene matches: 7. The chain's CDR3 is CAWSGGTAANYGYTF. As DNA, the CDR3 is TGTGCCTGGAGTGGAGGGACAGCGGCCAACTATGGCTACACCTTC.

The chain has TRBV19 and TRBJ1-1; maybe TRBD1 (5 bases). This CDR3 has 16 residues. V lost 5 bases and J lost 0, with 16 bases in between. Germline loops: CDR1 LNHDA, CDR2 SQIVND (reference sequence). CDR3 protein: CASSLGRGLMNTEAFF. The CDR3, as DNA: TGTGCCAGTAGTCTCGGGAGGGGCCTCATGAACACTGAAGCTTTCTTT.

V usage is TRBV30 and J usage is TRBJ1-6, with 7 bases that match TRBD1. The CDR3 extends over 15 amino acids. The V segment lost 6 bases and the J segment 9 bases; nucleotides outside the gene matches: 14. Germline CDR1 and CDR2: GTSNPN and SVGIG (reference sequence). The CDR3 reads CACPSKGQLGSPLHF. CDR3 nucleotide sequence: TGTGCCTGCCCTTCCAAGGGACAGTTGGGTTCACCCCTCCACTTT.

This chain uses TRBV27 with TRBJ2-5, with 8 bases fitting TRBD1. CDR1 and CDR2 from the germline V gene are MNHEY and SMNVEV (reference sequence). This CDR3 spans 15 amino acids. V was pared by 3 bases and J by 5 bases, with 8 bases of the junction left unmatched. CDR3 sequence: CASSFRQGIMETQYF. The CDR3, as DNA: TGTGCCAGCAGTTTCAGACAGGGGATCATGGAGACCCAGTACTTC.

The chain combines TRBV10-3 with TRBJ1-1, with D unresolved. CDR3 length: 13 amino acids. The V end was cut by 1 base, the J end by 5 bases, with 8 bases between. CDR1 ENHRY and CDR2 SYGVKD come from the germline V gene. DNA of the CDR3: TGTGCCATCAGTGAGTTATTTGTTACTGAAGCTTTCTTT. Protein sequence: CAISELFVTEAFF.